This TCR beta chain was recorded in a study of blood T cell repertoires in COVID-19. Across the whole study: From the United States, Italy and Spain came samples of acute and convalescent COVID-19. T cells, B-cell-depleted T cells, or PBMCs supplied cDNA or gDNA.

Authors' analysis steps: The assay estimated nucleated cells by amplifying reference gene primers. Repertoires were generated with immunoSEQ multiplex PCR, while TCRdb's copy carries only in-frame clones and drops some. The DNA gave D and trimming, while V, J and clone size come from that table. Of some 250,000 clones listed, roughly 83% are singletons. Looked up from germline, CDR1 is SEHNR and CDR2 is FQNEAQ (reference sequence). The ends were cut back, 3 bases at V and 8 bases at J, with 16 bases in the middle. The CDR3 loop spans 14 amino acids. This sequence joins TRBV7-9 and TRBJ1-2, with D possibly matching TRBD1 (5 bases). The clonotype was recovered from an elderly woman with acute or convalescent COVID-19. The sequenced material came from peripheral blood. The CDR3 loop is CASSFGEGMTGYTF. In nucleotides, the CDR3 is TGTGCCAGCAGCTTTGGGGAGGGGATGACGGGCTACACCTTC.